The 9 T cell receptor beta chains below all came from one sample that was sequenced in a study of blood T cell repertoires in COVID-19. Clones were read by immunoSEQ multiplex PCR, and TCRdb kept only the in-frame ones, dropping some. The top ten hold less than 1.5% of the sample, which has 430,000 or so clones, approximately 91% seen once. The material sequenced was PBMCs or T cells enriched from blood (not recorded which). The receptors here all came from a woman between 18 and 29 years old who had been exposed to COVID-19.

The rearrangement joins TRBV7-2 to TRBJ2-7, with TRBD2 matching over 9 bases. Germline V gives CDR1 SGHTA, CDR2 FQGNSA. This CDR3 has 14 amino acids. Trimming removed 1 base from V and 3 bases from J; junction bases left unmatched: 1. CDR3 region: CASSLVREGYEQYF. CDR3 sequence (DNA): TGTGCCAGCAGCTTAGTGCGGGAGGGCTACGAGCAGTACTTC.

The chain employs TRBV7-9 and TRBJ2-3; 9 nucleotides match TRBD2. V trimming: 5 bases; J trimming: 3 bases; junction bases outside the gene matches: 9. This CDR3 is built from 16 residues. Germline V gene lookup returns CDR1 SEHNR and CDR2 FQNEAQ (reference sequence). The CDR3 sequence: CASSGTLAGATDTQYF. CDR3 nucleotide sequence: TGTGCCAGCAGCGGAACCTTAGCGGGAGCTACAGATACGCAGTATTTT.

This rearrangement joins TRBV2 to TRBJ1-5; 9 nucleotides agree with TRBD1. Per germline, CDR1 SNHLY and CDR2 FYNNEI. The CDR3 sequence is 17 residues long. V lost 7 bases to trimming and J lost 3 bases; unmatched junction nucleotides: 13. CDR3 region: CASNNPGTGLLNQPQHF. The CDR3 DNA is TGTGCCAGCAATAATCCAGGGACAGGGTTACTCAATCAGCCCCAGCATTTT.

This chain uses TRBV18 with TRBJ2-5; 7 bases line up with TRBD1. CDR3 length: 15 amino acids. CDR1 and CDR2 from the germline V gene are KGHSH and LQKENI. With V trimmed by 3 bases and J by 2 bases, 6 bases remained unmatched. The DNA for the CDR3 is TGTGCCAGCTCACCTCTCCCGGACAGGCAAGAGACCCAGTACTTC. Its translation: CASSPLPDRQETQYF.

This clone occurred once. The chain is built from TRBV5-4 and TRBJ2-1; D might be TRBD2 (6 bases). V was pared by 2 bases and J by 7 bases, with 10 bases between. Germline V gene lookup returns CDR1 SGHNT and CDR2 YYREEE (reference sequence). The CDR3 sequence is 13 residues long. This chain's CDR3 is CASSLGLANEQFF. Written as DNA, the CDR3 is TGTGCCAGCAGCTTAGGCCTAGCGAATGAGCAGTTCTTC. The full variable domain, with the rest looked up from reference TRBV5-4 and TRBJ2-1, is ETGVTQSPTHLIKTRGQQVTLRCSSQSGHNTVSWYQQALGQGPQFIFQYYREEENGRGNFPPRFSGLQFPNYSSELNVNALELDDSALYLCASSLGLANEQFFGPGTRLTVL.

CDR3 residues: CASSLVVSSGANVLTF. Written as DNA, the CDR3 is TGTGCCAGCAGCTTAGTGGTCAGCTCTGGGGCCAACGTCCTGACTTTC. The chain combines TRBV7-8 with TRBJ2-6, with D uncertain. The germline CDR1 and CDR2 sequences are SGHVS and FQNEAQ. The CDR3 totals 16 residues. Deletions cut 1 base from V and 0 bases from J, with 7 bases between.

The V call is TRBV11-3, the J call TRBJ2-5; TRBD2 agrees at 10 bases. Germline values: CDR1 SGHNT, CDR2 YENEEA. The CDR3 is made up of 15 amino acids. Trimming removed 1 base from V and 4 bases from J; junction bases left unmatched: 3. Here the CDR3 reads CASSLGLAGGETQYF. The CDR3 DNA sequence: TGTGCCAGCAGCTTAGGGTTAGCGGGAGGAGAGACCCAGTACTTC.

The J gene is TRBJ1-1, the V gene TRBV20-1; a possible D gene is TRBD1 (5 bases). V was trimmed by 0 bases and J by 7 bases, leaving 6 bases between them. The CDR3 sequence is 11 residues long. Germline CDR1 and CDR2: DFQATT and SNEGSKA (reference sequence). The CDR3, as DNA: TGCAGTGCTAGAGAAGACAGTGAAGCTTTCTTT. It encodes CSAREDSEAFF.

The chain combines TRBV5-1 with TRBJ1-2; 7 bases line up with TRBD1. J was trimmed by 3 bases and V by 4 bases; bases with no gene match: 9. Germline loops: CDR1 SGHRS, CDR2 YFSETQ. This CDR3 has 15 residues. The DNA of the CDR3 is TGCGCCAGCAGCCCGGGACAGTTCCCCTACTATGGCTACACCTTC. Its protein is CASSPGQFPYYGYTF. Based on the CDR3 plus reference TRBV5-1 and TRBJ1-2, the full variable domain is KAGVTQTPRYLIKTRGQQVTLSCSPISGHRSVSWYQQTPGQGLQFLFEYFSETQRNKGNFPGRFSGRQFSNSRSEMNVSTLELGDSALYLCASSPGQFPYYGYTFGSGTRLTVV.